A single sample is the source of the 11 T cell receptor beta chains below, sequenced in a study of blood T cell repertoires in COVID-19. Data came from immunoSEQ multiplex PCR; TCRdb stores just in-frame clones and leaves some out. The sample lists more than 95,000 clones, around 86% occurring once. Material: peripheral blood. These receptors originate from a man in his 60s with acute or convalescent COVID-19.

The chain couples TRBV5-1 to TRBJ2-7; D is ambiguous. The ends were cut back, 0 bases at V and 6 bases at J, with 10 bases in the middle. The CDR3 extends over 13 amino acids. Germline assignment: CDR1 SGHRS and CDR2 YFSETQ. The CDR3 region is CASSLVGAAEQYF. CDR3 nucleotides: TGCGCCAGCAGCTTGGTGGGCGCCGCCGAGCAGTACTTC. The full variable domain, its missing parts supplied by reference TRBV5-1 and TRBJ2-7, is KAGVTQTPRYLIKTRGQQVTLSCSPISGHRSVSWYQQTPGQGLQFLFEYFSETQRNKGNFPGRFSGRQFSNSRSEMNVSTLELGDSALYLCASSLVGAAEQYFGPGTRLTVT.

V gene TRBV6-5 combines with J gene TRBJ2-7; D remains ambiguous. V lost 6 bases and J lost 0, with 15 bases in between. The CDR3 has 15 residues. CDR1 is MNHEY, CDR2 SVGAGI, per germline. The CDR3 sequence: CASSPQSATSYEQYF. The CDR3 DNA follows: TGTGCCAGCAGCCCCCAGAGCGCCACCTCCTACGAGCAGTACTTC.

In nucleotides, the CDR3 is TGTGCCAGCAGCAACACAGGGTACAATGAGCAGTTCTTC. Its protein product is CASSNTGYNEQFF. V gene TRBV27 combines with J gene TRBJ2-1, with TRBD1 as a possible D gene (6 bases). Germline loops: CDR1 MNHEY, CDR2 SMNVEV (reference sequence). With 6 bases removed from V and 4 bases from J, the gap between germline ends came to 10 bases. This CDR3 is 13 amino acids long.

Notes on this clone: This specimen includes other DNA sequences encoding the same CDR3. The chain is built from TRBV30 and TRBJ1-1, with TRBD1 matching over 7 bases. From germline, CDR1 is GTSNPN and CDR2 SVGIG (reference sequence). The V segment lost 5 bases and the J segment 1 base; nucleotides outside the gene matches: 4. The CDR3 is made up of 13 amino acids. The CDR3 protein is CAWEDRANTEAFF. CDR3 DNA sequence: TGTGCCTGGGAAGACAGGGCGAACACTGAAGCTTTCTTT. The whole variable domain, filled in from reference TRBV30 and TRBJ1-1, reads SQTIHQWPATLVQPVGSPLSLECTVEGTSNPNLYWYRQAAGRGLQLLFYSVGIGQISSEVPQNLSASRPQDRQFILSSKKLLLSDSGFYLCAWEDRANTEAFFGQGTRLTVV.

The V and J genes are TRBV30 and TRBJ1-1; 7 nucleotides agree with TRBD1. Germline V CDR1 and CDR2: GTSNPN, SVGIG (reference sequence). The CDR3 is made up of 17 amino acids. The ends lost 2 bases at V and 0 bases at J; junction bases unmatched: 12. CDR3 nucleotide sequence: TGTGCCTGGAGTTTGGGGGTAGGGGGCGCTGTGAACACTGAAGCTTTCTTT. It encodes CAWSLGVGGAVNTEAFF. Combining the CDR3 with reference TRBV30 and TRBJ1-1 gives the whole variable domain SQTIHQWPATLVQPVGSPLSLECTVEGTSNPNLYWYRQAAGRGLQLLFYSVGIGQISSEVPQNLSASRPQDRQFILSSKKLLLSDSGFYLCAWSLGVGGAVNTEAFFGQGTRLTVV.

The chain is built from TRBV19 and TRBJ1-4, with a tentative D call TRBD1 (5 bases). The CDR3 totals 14 residues. CDR1 and CDR2 (germline): LNHDA, SQIVND (reference sequence). V was shortened by 5 bases and J by 4 bases, with 11 bases between the two germline ends. In nucleotides, the CDR3 is TGTGCCAGTAGTTACAGGTTCAATAATGAAAAACTGTTTTTT. Its protein is CASSYRFNNEKLFF.

This clone was picked up a small number of times. The chain has TRBV6-6 and TRBJ2-7; 7 bases map to TRBD1. The junction had 2 bases not matched to a gene; V was cut back by 4 bases and J by 2 bases. This CDR3 is 13 amino acids long. CDR1 and CDR2 from the germline V gene are MNHNY and SVGAGI (reference sequence). CDR3 DNA sequence: TGTGCCAGCAGTTCGCAGGGGGCCTACGAGCAGTACTTC. It translates to CASSSQGAYEQYF.

The chain is built from TRBV6-5 and TRBJ2-3; D remains ambiguous. The germline V gene encodes CDR1 MNHEY and CDR2 SVGAGI. The germline V and J ends were trimmed by 0 bases and 2 bases, with 12 bases remaining between them. The CDR3 spans 16 residues. The CDR3 sequence: CASSYSINRITDTQYF. The CDR3 nucleotides read TGTGCCAGCAGTTACTCGATTAACAGAATCACAGATACGCAGTATTTT.

The chain carries TRBV2 and TRBJ1-6; no clear D. This CDR3 is built from 14 residues. Trimming pared 6 bases from V and 9 bases from J, leaving 15 bases between. The V gene's germline CDR1 is SNHLY and CDR2 FYNNEI. The chain's CDR3 is CASSVIETRSPLHF. DNA of the CDR3: TGTGCCAGCAGCGTTATTGAGACTCGTTCACCCCTCCACTTT.

The chain recombines TRBV6-5 with TRBJ2-1; the match to TRBD2 covers 9 bases. J was trimmed by 9 bases and V by 2 bases; bases with no gene match: 5. The CDR3 length is 14 residues. Germline V gene lookup returns CDR1 MNHEY and CDR2 SVGAGI. The CDR3 DNA follows: TGTGCCAGCAGTTACACCCTAGCGGGAAGTGAGCAGTTCTTC. Protein sequence: CASSYTLAGSEQFF.

The DNA for the CDR3 is TGTGCCAGCAGTGAGAGACAGGTATACGAGCAGTACTTC. Residues: CASSERQVYEQYF. The chain uses TRBV2 and TRBJ2-7, with D possibly matching TRBD1 (6 bases). Trimming took off 3 bases at V and 4 bases at J, with 10 bases between the two ends. Germline V gene lookup returns CDR1 SNHLY and CDR2 FYNNEI. The CDR3 totals 13 residues.